This T cell receptor beta chain was identified in a study of T cell responses to AZD1222 COVID-19 vaccine. The germline V gene has CDR1 SGHKS and CDR2 YYEKEE (reference sequence). V was cut by 0 bases and J by 6 bases, with 13 bases left in between. The CDR3 length is 16 residues. Study-wide results and limits: Distributed over spike, vaccine-associated CD4 TCRs predominated at 160-218 and 743-854.

This clone was recorded once. Its antigen remains unidentified. Assay: immunoSEQ multiplex PCR; the TCRdb copy retains only in-frame clones and omits some. The repertoire has roughly 150,000 clones, roughly 90% of them found once; the top ten carry around 1.6%. The input for sequencing was peripheral blood, taken on day 0 of AZD1222 vaccination. This TCR was recovered from an adult in good health. V gene TRBV5-5 combines with J gene TRBJ1-6; weak D call: TRBD1 (5 bases). CDR3 protein: CASSLVQGFGNSPLHF. CDR3 nucleotides: TGTGCCAGCAGCTTGGTCCAGGGCTTCGGTAATTCACCCCTCCACTTT.